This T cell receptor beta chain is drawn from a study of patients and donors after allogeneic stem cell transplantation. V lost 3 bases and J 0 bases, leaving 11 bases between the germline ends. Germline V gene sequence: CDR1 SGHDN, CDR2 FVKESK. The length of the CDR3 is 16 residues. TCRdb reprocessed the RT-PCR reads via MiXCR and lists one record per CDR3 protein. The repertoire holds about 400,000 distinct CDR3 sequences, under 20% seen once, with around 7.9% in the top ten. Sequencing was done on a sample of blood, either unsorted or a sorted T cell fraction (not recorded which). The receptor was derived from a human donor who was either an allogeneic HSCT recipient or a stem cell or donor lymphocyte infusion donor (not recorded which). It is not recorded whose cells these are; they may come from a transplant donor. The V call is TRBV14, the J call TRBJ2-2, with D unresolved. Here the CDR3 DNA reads TGTGCCAGCAGCCATCGTGGCGGTACGAACACCGGGGAGCTGTTTTTT. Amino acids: CASSHRGGTNTGELFF.